A selection of T cell receptor beta chains follows, all from one sample in a study of patients with pleural tuberculosis. TCRdb called the reads again in MiXCR, with one record for every CDR3 protein. The table has about 50,000 distinct CDR3 sequences, about 7.3% seen once. These receptors originate from a human donor with pleural tuberculosis. Both conserved end residues are trimmed from each CDR3.

CDR3 protein	V gene
ASSLGQLMMQTQC	TRBV11-2
ASSTNPWDGYT	TRBV5-1
ATSDFQGLEQF	TRBV24-1
ASSSPGDSPLH	TRBV5-4
ASRTQGSTEAS	TRBV12-3/TRBV12-4
ASSSRPYEQY	TRBV11-2
ASSLDRAGGYT	TRBV11-2
ASSLGTGGLAQH	TRBV7-8
ASRTSWGTDTQY	TRBV6-1
AIGDSNNEKLF	TRBV10-3
ATSTSGINEQF	TRBV19
SASFPPGQVSYEQY	TRBV20-1
ASSLGQGYGYT	TRBV28
ASSLGTSDTQY	TRBV5-1
ASSQQGYEQY	TRBV28
ASSTPGYEQY	TRBV19
SAPDSYSNQPQH	TRBV20-1
ASSFRTGDHEQY	TRBV7-8
ASTPGSQETQY	TRBV6-1
ASSYVGDEQF	TRBV6-2/TRBV6-3
ASSLTIKHNEQF	TRBV7-3
SASDLSGANVLT	TRBV20-1
ASGTERIAQY	TRBV5-4
ASSRTRHTDTQY	TRBV11-2
SARHTGTGELF	TRBV20-1
ASSSRDGTDTQY	TRBV5-4
ASSTSYEQY	TRBV10-2
ASSFRLAGGTGELF	TRBV28
ASSQGQDYSGANVLT	TRBV2
AVGGTLDNWNEQF	TRBV28
ASSSGDRGNTIY	TRBV5-1
ASTRASMADTQY	TRBV11-2
ASSQFKTVNNYGYT	TRBV4-2
ASRGQEYGYT	TRBV11-1
ASTKLAGESRNEQF	TRBV12-3/TRBV12-4
ASSSLFYTQY	TRBV11-1
ASSRHPARPQH	TRBV6-1
ASSSDSETNEKLF	TRBV2
ASSLNMGNTGELF	TRBV7-3
ASSLTTGVGEQY	TRBV5-4
SVGDYISYEQY	TRBV29-1
SVGGQINEKLF	TRBV29-1
ASSLAGLGKSTDTQY	TRBV11-1
ASRVVEVGTEAF	TRBV19